The clone carrying this T cell receptor (beta chain) was counted only a few times. The antigen is not known. This sample stems from a study of blood T cells in healthy people across ages. Study results and caveats: Among long-lived donors, naive CD4+ cells were more numerous and diversity higher than in aged donors.

V gave up 5 bases and J gave up 0 bases, with 10 bases separating them. This CDR3 is 15 amino acids long. Then a second PCR, running roughly 7 to 12 cycles, was carried out with a sample-barcoded 5' primer and a J-beta primer mix. TCRdb re-called the 5' RACE reads through MiXCR, storing one row per CDR3 protein. The data contain about 1 million distinct CDR3 sequences, over 35% of them singletons. This TCR came from a woman in her sixties in good health. The sequencing input was blood. V usage is TRBV12-3 or TRBV12-4 and J usage is TRBJ1-4; D remains unclear. The CDR3 DNA follows: TGTGCCAGCAGTGACCTACCGCCAACTAATGAAAAACTGTTTTTT. Its protein is CASSDLPPTNEKLFF.